These T cell receptor beta chains were read from a single sample in a study of T cell responses to AZD1222 COVID-19 vaccine. TCRdb keeps only in-frame clones here, not all; method: immunoSEQ multiplex PCR. Of roughly 100,000 clones listed, over 75% are singletons. Sequenced material: peripheral blood, taken on day 0 of AZD1222 vaccination. The receptors here all came from an adult in good health. CDR3s include the opening cysteine and the closing phenylalanine or tryptophan. A D gene is named only where the DNA matches it firmly. Some rows mark clone size as missing; the rest say once, few, many or name a class of expanded clone.

cdr3_nt cdr3_aa v_call clone_size j_call d_call
TGTGCCAGCAGCCAACCGGGACAGGTTGACGAGCAGTACTTC CASSQPGQVDEQYF TRBV3-1/TRBV3-2 . TRBJ2-7 TRBD1
TGTGCCAGCAGTTACTCTTCGGACAGGAGGAACACTGAAGCTTTCTTT CASSYSSDRRNTEAFF TRBV6-5 . TRBJ1-1 TRBD1
TGTGCCAGCAGCTCTCCCGATATGAACACTGAAGCTTTCTTT CASSSPDMNTEAFF TRBV9 . TRBJ1-1 .
TGTGCCAGCACCCCGAGTGGGGGGGACACTGAAGCTTTCTTT CASTPSGGDTEAFF TRBV2 . TRBJ1-1 .
TGTGCCAGCAGTTACCAACCTACGGCAGATACGCAGTATTTT CASSYQPTADTQYF TRBV6-5 . TRBJ2-3 .
TGTGCTAGTGGTCCCCCATCGGACACTGAAGCTTTCTTT CASGPPSDTEAFF TRBV12-5 . TRBJ1-1 .
TGTGCCACCAGTTATTCGTTAGGGCCAGGAGAGACCCAGTACTTC CATSYSLGPGETQYF TRBV15 . TRBJ2-5 .
TGTGCCAGCAGCATACTTAGCGGGGGGTCTTACAATGAGCAGTTCTTC CASSILSGGSYNEQFF TRBV11-3 once TRBJ2-1 TRBD2
TGTGCCAGCAGCTTCGGTCCGGGGAACACTGAAGCTTTCTTT CASSFGPGNTEAFF TRBV7-9 . TRBJ1-1 .
TGTGCCAGTAGTATAGGGTTTCGGGGCTACGACAATCAGCCCCAGCATTTT CASSIGFRGYDNQPQHF TRBV19 . TRBJ1-5 .
TGTGCCAGTAGTTCGCCCCTCTACAATGAGCAGTTCTTC CASSSPLYNEQFF TRBV19 . TRBJ2-1 .
TGTGCCAGCAAGCCCGGGACGGGTGGGGGCCTCTACGAGCAGTACTTC CASKPGTGGGLYEQYF TRBV19 . TRBJ2-7 .
TGTGCCAGCAGCCCGGGTCCTAACTATGGCTACACCTTC CASSPGPNYGYTF TRBV3-1/TRBV3-2 . TRBJ1-2 .
TGTGCCAGTAGTATTGGTAAGGGGGGGGTAGACACTGAAGCTTTCTTT CASSIGKGGVDTEAFF TRBV19 . TRBJ1-1 .
TGTGCCAGCAGCTGGGGCGACGGCGACTATGGCTACACCTTC CASSWGDGDYGYTF TRBV11-2 . TRBJ1-2 .
TGTGCCATCAGTGAGAGGACGGAGCGGAACACCATATATTTT CAISERTERNTIYF TRBV10-3 . TRBJ1-3 .
TGCGCCAGCAGCCAAGGACGGACCGCTAATGAAAAACTGTTTTTT CASSQGRTANEKLFF TRBV4-1 . TRBJ1-4 .